These 25 T cell receptor beta chains came from one sample sequenced in a study of early T cells in non-severe SARS-CoV-2 infection (dated by TCRdb to the early 2020s). Libraries were constructed by 5' RACE. These reads were obtained on a NextSeq 500. TCRdb took the public reads, trimmed them with fastp at Q25, ran MiXCR for clone calling and kept in-frame beta chains. Identical CDR3 proteins give one entry, which carries the most common genes and DNA. In this sample the table shows about 30,000 distinct CDR3 sequences, about 5.7% of which occur a single time. Approximately 25% of the sample lies in the top ten. The sequenced sample was whole blood. The receptors were gathered from an adult who was a healthcare worker with PCR-confirmed SARS-CoV-2 infection or an uninfected control (not recorded which).

This clonotype has at least ten counts. V gene TRBV11-2 combines with J gene TRBJ1-1, with TRBD1 matching 9 bases. CDR1 is SGHAT, CDR2 FQNNGV, per germline. Losses at the gene ends were 5 bases for V and 5 bases for J; bases not matched to a gene: 6. The CDR3 is made up of 14 amino acids. The CDR3 loop reads CASSTGQGATEAFF. CDR3 sequence (DNA): TGTGCCAGCAGCACGGGACAGGGTGCTACTGAAGCTTTCTTT.

This clonotype has at least ten counts. This chain connects TRBV18 to TRBJ2-3; D remains ambiguous. Trimming stripped 3 bases from V and 2 bases from J, with 9 bases between. Per the germline V gene, CDR1 is KGHSH and CDR2 is LQKENI. The CDR3 totals 14 residues. The CDR3 loop is CASSPPTLTDTQYF. CDR3 nucleotide sequence: TGTGCCAGCTCACCTCCGACTCTCACAGATACGCAGTATTTT.

V usage is TRBV20-1 and J usage is TRBJ2-7, with 8 bases lining up with TRBD2. Looked up from germline, CDR1 is DFQATT and CDR2 is SNEGSKA (reference sequence). The J segment lost 3 bases and the V segment lost 6 bases, leaving 7 bases of the junction unmatched. There are 13 residues in the CDR3. The DNA of the CDR3 is TGCAGTGCGCGGCTCGGGGGGGGCTACGAGCAGTACTTC. Translating it yields CSARLGGGYEQYF.

This chain links TRBV6-2 or TRBV6-3 with TRBJ1-1, with TRBD1 matching 9 bases. With V trimmed by 0 bases and J by 4 bases, 0 bases remained unmatched. Germline V gene data show CDR1 as MNHEY and CDR2 as SVGEGT. The CDR3 runs to 14 residues. The CDR3 is CASSYSTGGTEAFF. CDR3 DNA: TGTGCCAGCAGTTACTCGACAGGGGGCACTGAAGCTTTCTTT.

The sample holds a few counts of this clonotype. This chain joins TRBV11-1 and TRBJ2-1; 8 bases map to TRBD1. CDR1 and CDR2 from the germline V gene are SGHAT and FQDESV (reference sequence). Trimming at V came to 8 bases and at J to 6 bases, leaving 15 bases not matched to a gene. The CDR3 extends over 16 amino acids. The CDR3 DNA sequence: TGTGCCAGCGCCCGTCAGGGGGCGGAATTTCTCAATGAGCAGTTCTTC. Encoded protein: CASARQGAEFLNEQFF.

This clonotype was recorded a few times. The V call is TRBV18, the J call TRBJ1-5; D ambiguous. Germline V gene lookup returns CDR1 KGHSH and CDR2 LQKENI. The CDR3 runs 13 residues. Trimming cost V 3 bases and J 5 bases, with 8 bases left between them. CDR3 loop: CASSPGRDQPQHF. The CDR3 bases are TGTGCCAGCTCACCCGGACGGGATCAGCCCCAGCATTTT.

The sample holds many counts of this clonotype. The V call is TRBV7-9, the J call TRBJ2-5; the D gene is possibly TRBD2 (6 bases). CDR1 and CDR2 from the germline V gene are SEHNR and FQNEAQ (reference sequence). Trimming cost V 5 bases and J 4 bases, with 14 bases left between them. The CDR3 spans 14 residues. The CDR3 nucleotides read TGTGCCAGCAGCCCGGGACTTGGGGGAGAGACCCAGTACTTC. It codes for CASSPGLGGETQYF.

This clonotype was observed a few times. J is TRBJ2-1 and V is TRBV5-6; 9 bases fit TRBD2. Germline CDR1 reads SGHDT; CDR2 reads YYEEEE. Trimming took 3 bases from V and 15 from J; bases not matched to a gene: 7. The CDR3 totals 12 residues. CDR3 coding DNA: TGTGCCAGCAGCTCCGGGACTAGCCGGGGGTTCTTC. This codes for CASSSGTSRGFF.

This clonotype was counted ten times or more. This rearrangement joins TRBV24-1 to TRBJ2-5; D remains unclear. Germline CDR1 KGHDR, CDR2 SFDVKD. The V gene lost 1 base and the J gene lost 7 bases, with 3 bases spanning the gap. The CDR3 is 11 amino acids. This CDR3 reads CATSDFTTQYF. DNA for the CDR3: TGTGCCACCAGTGATTTTACGACCCAGTACTTC.

This clonotype showed up many times. The chain employs TRBV18 and TRBJ1-1, with D hard to call. CDR3 size: 15 residues. V lost 5 bases to trimming and J lost 4 bases, with 17 bases between them. Germline assignment: CDR1 KGHSH and CDR2 LQKENI. CDR3 DNA: TGTGCCAGCTCATCAGGTAGGGCTTGGGGCACTGAAGCTTTCTTT. Amino acids: CASSSGRAWGTEAFF.

This clonotype was counted ten times or more. The chain employs TRBV6-1 and TRBJ2-5, with TRBD2 matching 7 bases. The trim removed 6 bases at V and 5 bases at J, leaving 9 bases unmatched. The CDR3 consists of 14 residues. Germline V gene lookup returns CDR1 MNHNS and CDR2 SASEGT. CDR3 sequence: CASSKRGGTETQYF. CDR3 DNA sequence: TGTGCCAGCAGCAAAAGGGGAGGGACGGAGACCCAGTACTTC.

The table lists this clonotype with many counts. This sequence joins TRBV18 and TRBJ1-1, with D uncertain. The CDR3 length is 13 residues. Deletions cut 2 bases from V and 4 bases from J, with 8 bases between. The germline V gene encodes CDR1 KGHSH and CDR2 LQKENI. The CDR3 DNA is TGTGCCAGCTCACCAGCATTATCCACTGAAGCTTTCTTT. This encodes CASSPALSTEAFF.

This clonotype has a count of ten or more. This chain joins TRBV11-3 and TRBJ2-1; D gene unclear. Trimming took off 3 bases at V and 6 bases at J, with 15 bases between the two ends. CDR1 SGHNT and CDR2 YENEEA come from the germline V gene. This CDR3 comprises 15 residues. The CDR3 sequence: CASSFLGLAGNEQFF. The CDR3 region has the DNA TGTGCCAGCAGCTTCTTGGGTCTGGCCGGCAATGAGCAGTTCTTC. The full variable domain, completed using reference TRBV11-3 and TRBJ2-1, is EAGVVQSPRYKIIEKKQPVAFWCNPISGHNTLYWYLQNLGQGPELLIRYENEEAVDDSQLPKDRFSAERLKGVDSTLKIQPAELGDSAVYLCASSFLGLAGNEQFFGPGTRLTVL.

This clonotype was detected ten times or more. The chain has TRBV14 and TRBJ1-1, with TRBD1 identical over 10 bases. Germline values: CDR1 SGHDN, CDR2 FVKESK. J lost 1 base, V lost 4 bases, and 12 bases had no gene match. The CDR3 sequence is 18 residues long. The CDR3 DNA follows: TGTGCCAGCAGCCCCAAACTCGGGACAGGGGCGAGGAACACTGAAGCTTTCTTT. Its translation is CASSPKLGTGARNTEAFF.

In its sample, this clonotype was seen many times. The chain employs TRBV20-1 and TRBJ2-5; TRBD2 matches at 16 bases. Unmatched junction bases numbered 0, after V lost 5 bases and J lost 3 bases. The length of the CDR3 is 14 residues. CDR1 and CDR2 from the germline V gene are DFQATT and SNEGSKA (reference sequence). Here the CDR3 reads CSAGTSGREETQYF. CDR3 nucleotide sequence: TGCAGTGCTGGGACTAGCGGGAGGGAAGAGACCCAGTACTTC.

In nucleotides, the CDR3 is TGTGCCAGCACCTTGGGAGGGCCCCAGCATTTT. This sequence encodes CASTLGGPQHF. The V gene is TRBV2, the J gene TRBJ1-5; D uncertain. Germline-derived CDR1 and CDR2 are SNHLY and FYNNEI. Between the trimmed V and J ends, which lost 7 bases and 9 bases, there was a span of 10 bases. There are 11 residues in the CDR3. Full variable domain (outside the CDR3, taken from reference TRBV2 and TRBJ1-5): EPEVTQTPSHQVTQMGQEVILRCVPISNHLYFYWYRQILGQKVEFLVSFYNNEISEKSEIFDDQFSVERPDGSNFTLKIRSTKLEDSAMYFCASTLGGPQHFGDGTRLSIL.

This clonotype appeared many times. The chain has TRBV12-3 or TRBV12-4 and TRBJ2-1, with 12 positions matching TRBD2. This CDR3 has 13 amino acids. The J segment lost 7 bases and the V segment lost 10 bases, leaving 5 bases of the junction unmatched. The CDR3 loop is CATRLAGENEQFF. DNA of the CDR3: TGTGCCACCAGACTAGCGGGGGAGAATGAGCAGTTCTTC.

This clonotype showed up many times. The CDR3, as DNA: TGTGCCAGCAGCCCAGTAGCGGGGGGGCGGACCGGGGAGCTGTTTTTT. Residues: CASSPVAGGRTGELFF. The chain employs TRBV3-1 and TRBJ2-2; 11 nucleotides line up with TRBD2. The V segment lost 4 bases and the J segment 5 bases; nucleotides outside the gene matches: 6. CDR3 size: 16 residues. Germline CDR1 and CDR2: LGHDT and YNNKEL (reference sequence). The full variable domain, rest sourced from reference TRBV3-1 and TRBJ2-2, is DTAVSQTPKYLVTQMGNDKSIKCEQNLGHDTMYWYKQDSKKFLKIMFSYNNKELIINETVPNRFSPKSPDKAHLNLHINSLELGDSAVYFCASSPVAGGRTGELFFGEGSRLTVL.

The V call is TRBV6-5, the J call TRBJ1-4; D may be TRBD1 (5 bases). CDR3 size: 17 residues. The V gene's germline CDR1 is MNHEY and CDR2 SVGAGI. V was shortened by 0 bases and J by 3 bases, with 14 bases between the two germline ends. The CDR3 sequence: CASSYSVSTASNEKLFF. In nucleotides, the CDR3 is TGTGCCAGCAGTTACTCGGTTTCGACAGCCTCTAATGAAAAACTGTTTTTT.

The chain uses TRBV7-2 and TRBJ1-5; maybe TRBD1 (6 bases). Looked up from germline, CDR1 is SGHTA and CDR2 is FQGNSA. The V end was cut by 1 base, the J end by 3 bases, with 7 bases between. There are 14 residues in the CDR3. The CDR3 DNA reads as TGTGCCAGCAGCTTAGGACAGGTCAATCAGCCCCAGCATTTT. This sequence encodes CASSLGQVNQPQHF.

This clonotype was observed a few times. The chain links TRBV7-9 to TRBJ2-6; D possibly corresponds to TRBD1 (6 bases). The CDR3 covers 16 residues. Between the trimmed V and J ends, which lost 6 bases and 0 bases, there was a span of 12 bases. CDR1 and CDR2 (germline): SEHNR, FQNEAQ (reference sequence). CDR3 nucleotides: TGTGCCAGCAGTCTCCAGGGGTACTCTGGGGCCAACGTCCTGACTTTC. Amino acid sequence: CASSLQGYSGANVLTF.

This clonotype was detected ten times or more. The rearrangement links TRBV12-5 to TRBJ1-1; TRBD1 matches at 7 bases. Looked up from germline, CDR1 is LGHNT and CDR2 is FRNRAP. This CDR3 is built from 12 residues. V lost 1 base, J lost 10 bases, and 3 bases stayed unmatched. The CDR3 coding sequence is TGTGCTAGTGGTTTGGAAAGGGGGCGAGCTTTCTTT. Protein product: CASGLERGRAFF.

This chain links TRBV7-2 with TRBJ1-3; no clear D. The CDR3 spans 16 residues. The germline V and J ends were trimmed by 5 bases and 0 bases, with 14 bases remaining between them. In germline, CDR1 is SGHTA, CDR2 FQGNSA. The DNA of the CDR3 is TGTGCCAGCAGCCCCGTCCTCCTCAACTCTGGAAACACCATATATTTT. Encoded protein: CASSPVLLNSGNTIYF.

This clonotype was detected once. This sequence joins TRBV5-4 and TRBJ2-7; TRBD2 matches at 9 bases. CDR1 and CDR2 from the germline V gene are SGHNT and YYREEE (reference sequence). The CDR3 extends over 15 amino acids. The junction had 12 bases not matched to a gene; V was cut back by 4 bases and J by 7 bases. The DNA of the CDR3 is TGTGCCAGCAGCCCTCCGGCGGGAGGGCCGAATGAGCAGTACTTC. It codes for CASSPPAGGPNEQYF. Based on the CDR3 plus reference TRBV5-4 and TRBJ2-7, the full variable domain is ETGVTQSPTHLIKTRGQQVTLRCSSQSGHNTVSWYQQALGQGPQFIFQYYREEENGRGNFPPRFSGLQFPNYSSELNVNALELDDSALYLCASSPPAGGPNEQYFGPGTRLTVT.

Ten or more counts support this clonotype. The chain combines TRBV12-3 or TRBV12-4 with TRBJ1-3; 8 nucleotides line up with TRBD1. The V gene end was trimmed by 4 bases and the J gene end by 4 bases; junction bases not matched to a gene: 0. The CDR3 has 13 amino acids. The CDR3 sequence: CASSWTGGNTIYF. The DNA of the CDR3 is TGTGCCAGCAGTTGGACAGGGGGAAACACCATATATTTT.